This T cell receptor (beta chain) was found in a study of cytomegalovirus exposure and HLA in healthy donors. Study conclusions and caveats: In an earlier analysis, about 87% or about 30%: the productive usage of most TCR beta V segments. V- and J-gene trimming in TCR beta was tied to a missense DCLRE1C variant by an analysis performed later. Several V segments, TRBV6-2 and TRBV6-3 among them, could not be told apart and were dropped.

Researchers ran the PCR with 60 Vbeta and 13 Jbeta primers. Per the study methods: Roughly 11 million of the about 80 million unique TCR beta chains counted in a later analysis were shared. Profiled with immunoSEQ multiplex PCR; TCRdb holds only in-frame clones, not every one. Clone size and the V and J calls come from that table; the DNA yielded D and trimming. The repertoire includes roughly 160,000 clones, around 73% of them detected once, and 5.4% sits in the top ten. In the case of this clone: Its antigen is not known.

Germline loops: CDR1 LGHNA, CDR2 YNFKEQ. This CDR3 spans 15 amino acids. The V gene end was trimmed by 2 bases and the J gene end by 7 bases; junction bases not matched to a gene: 4. The origin of this receptor is a woman aged 18-30 years in good health and CMV-seropositive. This chain links TRBV4-2 with TRBJ1-6; 8 bases map to TRBD1. Sequenced material: PBMCs. The CDR3 here is CASSQSTGGNSPLHF. Written as DNA, the CDR3 is TGTGCCAGCAGCCAAAGTACAGGGGGGAATTCACCCCTCCACTTT.